Below, 25 T cell receptor beta chains from the same sample are listed, as sequenced in a study of T cells after yellow fever vaccination. TCRdb recomputed calls from the 5' RACE reads with MiXCR, one row per CDR3 protein. The sample consists of about 120,000 distinct CDR3 sequences, 8.4% of them appearing once. This specimen was CD8+ T cells sorted from PBMCs, taken 45 days after the yellow fever booster vaccination. These receptors all come from a man aged 25-45 years who received the YFV17D yellow fever vaccine.

This rearrangement joins TRBV4-3 to TRBJ2-1, with 7 bases identical to TRBD1. After removal of 4 bases from V and 4 bases from J, the junction contained 7 bases not matched to a gene. The CDR3 consists of 15 residues. Per the germline V gene, CDR1 is LGHNA and CDR2 is YSLEER. CDR3 DNA: TGCGCCAGCAGCCCCGGGACAGTCACATACAATGAGCAGTTCTTC. Amino acid sequence: CASSPGTVTYNEQFF.

In this sample, this clonotype turned up many times. The chain employs TRBV28 and TRBJ2-2; D call uncertain. Germline V gene lookup returns CDR1 MDHEN and CDR2 SYDVKM. The length of the CDR3 is 15 residues. Deletions cut 4 bases from V and 3 bases from J, with 12 bases between. The chain's CDR3 is CASSSASEYTGELFF. As DNA, the CDR3 is TGTGCCAGCAGTTCCGCCAGTGAATACACCGGGGAGCTGTTTTTT.

With regard to this clonotype: This may be a read error: a much more frequent sequence differs by one nucleotide. The chain employs TRBV29-1 and TRBJ2-5; D unresolved. Trimming shortened V by 0 bases and J by 2 bases, and 19 bases separated the two germline ends. CDR1 is SQVTM and CDR2 is ANQGSEA in the germline V gene. The CDR3 sequence is 17 residues long. CDR3 loop: CSVEDGSTAEEQETQYF. For the CDR3, the DNA is TGCAGCGTTGAAGACGGGTCTACGGCAGAGGAACAAGAGACCCAGTACTTC.

In its sample, this clonotype was seen many times. CDR3 residues: CASSLVPNQPQHF. CDR3 nucleotide sequence: TGCGCCAGCAGCTTGGTGCCCAATCAGCCCCAGCATTTT. V gene TRBV5-1 combines with J gene TRBJ1-5; D call uncertain. The CDR3 totals 13 residues. Between the trimmed V and J ends, which lost 0 bases and 3 bases, there was a span of 4 bases. In germline, CDR1 is SGHRS, CDR2 YFSETQ.

This clonotype was detected a few times. The rearrangement joins TRBV29-1 to TRBJ2-7; a weak D match, TRBD2 (7 bases). The CDR3 is 15 residues long. Trimming cost V 2 bases and J 3 bases, with 17 bases left between them. In germline, CDR1 is SQVTM, CDR2 ANQGSEA. The CDR3 loop reads CSVERGGDNDYEQYF. CDR3 DNA: TGCAGCGTTGAAAGGGGGGGGGACAATGACTACGAGCAGTACTTC.

The sample holds many counts of this clonotype. The chain links TRBV29-1 to TRBJ2-1, with 9 bases lining up with TRBD2. From germline, CDR1 is SQVTM and CDR2 ANQGSEA. Trimming removed 1 base from V and 10 bases from J; junction bases left unmatched: 8. The CDR3 has 14 residues. Here the CDR3 reads CSVEAPGLAGEQFF. CDR3 in DNA: TGCAGCGTTGAAGCCCCGGGACTAGCAGGCGAGCAGTTCTTC.

This clonotype was picked up a small number of times. The CDR3 loop reads CASSLGPQGSNEKLFF. The CDR3 region has the DNA TGTGCCAGCAGCTTAGGCCCACAGGGAAGTAATGAAAAACTGTTTTTT. This chain uses TRBV7-9 with TRBJ1-4; tentative D call: TRBD1 (6 bases). V dropped 1 base and J dropped 4 bases, with 13 bases sitting between them. The CDR3 loop spans 16 amino acids. Germline assignment: CDR1 SEHNR and CDR2 FQNEAQ (reference sequence).

This clonotype appeared a few times. This chain links TRBV7-9 with TRBJ2-7; 7 bases align to TRBD2. CDR3 size: 15 residues. The V gene's germline CDR1 is SEHNR and CDR2 FQNEAQ (reference sequence). The V segment lost 5 bases and the J segment 3 bases; nucleotides outside the gene matches: 10. This chain's CDR3 is CASSLGGQGFYEQYF. CDR3 nucleotide sequence: TGTGCCAGCAGCCTGGGAGGGCAGGGTTTCTACGAGCAGTACTTC. Looking up the rest from reference TRBV7-9 and TRBJ2-7 gives the full variable domain: DTGVSQNPRHKITKRGQNVTFRCDPISEHNRLYWYRQTLGQGPEFLTYFQNEAQLEKSRLLSDRFSAERPKGSFSTLEIQRTEQGDSAMYLCASSLGGQGFYEQYFGPGTRLTVT.

This sequence joins TRBV5-5 and TRBJ1-2; D is uncertain. This CDR3 has 15 residues. CDR1 SGHKS and CDR2 YYEKEE come from the germline V gene (reference sequence). V was shortened by 3 bases and J by 4 bases, with 16 bases between the two germline ends. CDR3 region: CASSSTSLGSYGYTF. CDR3 sequence (DNA): TGTGCCAGCAGCTCCACGTCACTGGGAAGCTATGGCTACACCTTC.

This clonotype has only a few counts. The chain uses TRBV27 and TRBJ2-7; 8 bases are a match to TRBD2. The CDR3 totals 14 residues. CDR1 and CDR2 from the germline V gene are MNHEY and SMNVEV (reference sequence). The ends lost 6 bases at V and 1 base at J; junction bases unmatched: 5. CDR3 nucleotide sequence: TGTGCCAGCAGCGCGGGAGGTACGTCCTACGAGCAGTACTTC. It encodes CASSAGGTSYEQYF.

This clonotype was observed at least ten times. The genes are TRBV9 and TRBJ2-1, with 15 positions matching TRBD2. Losses at the gene ends were 0 bases for V and 0 bases for J; bases not matched to a gene: 7. CDR1 SGDLS and CDR2 YYNGEE come from the germline V gene. The CDR3 contains 20 residues. Here the CDR3 DNA reads TGTGCCAGCAGCGTAGAGGGGACTAGCGGGAGGAAAAGCTCCTACAATGAGCAGTTCTTC. Residues: CASSVEGTSGRKSSYNEQFF. The full variable domain, in which reference TRBV9 and TRBJ2-1 provide the parts outside the CDR3, is DSGVTQTPKHLITATGQRVTLRCSPRSGDLSVYWYQQSLDQGLQFLIQYYNGEERAKGNILERFSAQQFPDLHSELNLSSLELGDSALYFCASSVEGTSGRKSSYNEQFFGPGTRLTVL.

The CDR3 loop reads CASSAGGGSTDTQYF. CDR3 DNA: TGTGCCAGCAGCGCCGGAGGGGGGAGCACAGATACGCAGTATTTT. The chain is built from TRBV7-6 and TRBJ2-3; tentatively, D is TRBD1 or TRBD2 (6 bases each). Germline V CDR1 and CDR2: SGHVS, FNYEAQ. This CDR3 has 15 amino acids. Trimming pared 5 bases from V and 0 bases from J, leaving 12 bases between.

The table lists this clonotype with a few counts. The chain joins TRBV23-1 to TRBJ2-5; 15 nucleotides agree with TRBD2. TRBV23-1 is annotated as an ORF whose role is uncertain. The CDR3 loop spans 17 amino acids. With 6 bases clipped from V and 0 bases from J, the junction kept 5 bases outside the gene matches. CDR3 sequence (DNA): TGCGCCAGCAGCCGGACTAGCGGGGGGGTTCACCAAGAGACCCAGTACTTC. Translated, it gives CASSRTSGGVHQETQYF.

The table lists this clonotype with many counts. The genes are TRBV12-3 or TRBV12-4 and TRBJ2-2, with D possibly matching TRBD1 (5 bases). The CDR3 runs 13 residues. Trimming stripped 5 bases from V and 4 bases from J, with 8 bases between. Written as DNA, the CDR3 is TGTGCCAGCAGTGCGACAGCCACCGGGGAGCTGTTTTTT. Its protein product is CASSATATGELFF.

This clonotype was seen ten or more times. V is TRBV10-2 and J is TRBJ2-1; maybe TRBD2 (6 bases). Per germline, CDR1 WSHSY and CDR2 SAAADI. The CDR3 length is 13 residues. V gave up 6 bases and J gave up 7 bases, with 13 bases separating them. The CDR3 sequence is CASREGRQNEQFF. The CDR3 nucleotides read TGCGCCAGCAGGGAGGGACGGCAAAATGAGCAGTTCTTC.

This clonotype has ten or more counts. This chain connects TRBV9 to TRBJ2-5; 10 positions agree with TRBD1. Germline values: CDR1 SGDLS, CDR2 YYNGEE. V was pared by 3 bases and J by 4 bases, with 6 bases of the junction left unmatched. This CDR3 has 15 amino acids. The CDR3 DNA sequence: TGTGCCAGCAGCGGTCCGGGACAGGGGAGAGAGACCCAGTACTTC. Encoded protein: CASSGPGQGRETQYF.

This clonotype was recorded at least ten times. This chain joins TRBV7-2 and TRBJ2-1, with TRBD2 as a possible D gene (6 bases). Germline CDR1 is SGHTA and CDR2 is FQGNSA. CDR3 length equals 14 residues. V was cut by 5 bases and J by 6 bases, with 14 bases left in between. CDR3 loop: CASSPSVHSNEQFF. The CDR3 DNA follows: TGTGCCAGCAGCCCTAGCGTTCATTCCAATGAGCAGTTCTTC.

Many counts were recorded for this clonotype. This chain links TRBV15 with TRBJ2-7; TRBD1 agrees at 11 bases. The germline V gene has CDR1 LNHNV and CDR2 YYDKDF (reference sequence). The V segment lost 9 bases and the J segment 4 bases; nucleotides outside the gene matches: 5. This CDR3 region has 13 residues. This chain's CDR3 is CATAGTGGYEQYF. In DNA form, the CDR3 reads TGTGCCACAGCCGGGACAGGGGGATACGAGCAGTACTTC.

This clonotype showed up many times. The V gene is TRBV6-5, the J gene TRBJ2-2; D is undetermined. The CDR3 has 11 residues. Germline V CDR1 and CDR2: MNHEY, SVGAGI. Trimming removed 9 bases at V and 1 base at J, with 3 bases between. Written as DNA, the CDR3 is TGTGCCAGTAAGAACACCGGGGAGCTGTTTTTT. Translation: CASKNTGELFF.

The gene calls are TRBV6-2 or TRBV6-3 and TRBJ2-3, with 7 bases identical to TRBD2. CDR1 and CDR2 from the germline V gene are MNHEY and SVGEGT. This CDR3 is 13 amino acids long. V gave up 5 bases and J gave up 4 bases; unmatched junction bases: 3. The chain's CDR3 is CASSAGVPDTQYF. CDR3 coding DNA: TGTGCCAGCAGTGCGGGAGTTCCAGATACGCAGTATTTT.

This clonotype showed up many times. The genes are TRBV27 and TRBJ2-3; D unresolved. This CDR3 has 13 residues. Trimming pared 4 bases from V and 5 bases from J, leaving 10 bases between. CDR1 is MNHEY and CDR2 is SMNVEV in the germline V gene (reference sequence). The CDR3 loop reads CASSSYEEDTQYF. CDR3 nucleotide sequence: TGTGCCAGCAGTTCCTACGAGGAAGATACGCAGTATTTT.

Points on this clonotype: One base away lies a much larger clone, so this may be a sequencing read error. The chain joins TRBV6-2 or TRBV6-3 to TRBJ2-3, with D unclear. CDR3 size: 13 residues. The V end lost 5 bases, the J end lost 6 bases, and 12 bases lay between the germline ends. Germline V lookup: CDR1 MNHEY, CDR2 SVGEGT. CDR3 in DNA: TGTGCCAGCAGTCCTGCTTCTTGTGATACGCAGTATTTT. It encodes CASSPASCDTQYF.

At least ten counts were recorded for this clonotype. The chain employs TRBV5-1 and TRBJ2-1; 8 nucleotides align to TRBD2. CDR3 length equals 15 residues. Germline CDR1 is SGHRS and CDR2 is YFSETQ. With 0 bases clipped from V and 7 bases from J, the junction kept 6 bases outside the gene matches. The CDR3 DNA reads as TGCGCCAGCAGCTTGGTGCCGGGGGGGTCGAATGAGCAGTTCTTC. Encoded protein: CASSLVPGGSNEQFF.

This clonotype came up many times. The rearrangement joins TRBV25-1 to TRBJ2-3; perhaps TRBD1 as D (6 bases). Trimming stripped 2 bases from V and 9 bases from J, with 9 bases between. Germline V gene sequence: CDR1 MGHDK, CDR2 SYGVNS. The CDR3 has 12 amino acids. The CDR3 protein is CASSEDGQTQYF. CDR3 DNA: TGTGCCAGCAGTGAAGATGGACAGACGCAGTATTTT.

This clonotype was picked up many times. This chain connects TRBV7-8 to TRBJ2-5; no reliable D call. The germline gives CDR1 SGHVS, CDR2 FQNEAQ. CDR3 size: 11 residues. V shed 1 base and J shed 7 bases, with 4 bases lying between them. CDR3 bases: TGTGCCAGCAGCTTAGGAGGGACCCAGTACTTC. Translated: CASSLGGTQYF.